These 28 T cell receptor beta chains originate from one sample sequenced in a study of tumor-infiltrating lymphocytes in primary liver carcinoma. The investigators made TCR beta cDNA from around 530 ng total RNA, using a constant-region primer. ARM-PCR, slightly modified, supplied the TCR beta libraries through three nested multiplex PCR rounds. The first two PCR rounds used TRBV1-TRBV30 primers with a Cbeta primer, 10 cycles each. In TCRdb, the multiplex PCR reads were re-called with MiXCR into one record per CDR3 protein. The profile shows 300,000 to 350,000 distinct CDR3 sequences, about 65% of them singletons. For blood RNA, unsorted whole blood served as the source, and germline DNA was extracted too. The source material was peripheral blood. The source is a man aged 35 to 55 with primary liver carcinoma and hepatitis B virus infection.

The sample holds a few counts of this clonotype. This chain uses TRBV6-1 with TRBJ2-4; 12 bases agree with TRBD1. Germline loops: CDR1 MNHNS, CDR2 SASEGT. Trimming at V came to 0 bases and at J to 9 bases, leaving 3 bases not matched to a gene. The CDR3 length is 15 residues. This CDR3 is CASSEAGTGGGIQYF. CDR3 nucleotides: TGTGCCAGCAGTGAAGCGGGGACAGGGGGCGGCATTCAGTACTTC.

Regarding this clonotype: Germline and junction disagree at one end, which may indicate a read error. The J gene is TRBJ2-2, the V gene TRBV11-2; possible D gene TRBD2, 6 bases. From germline, CDR1 is SGHAT and CDR2 FQNNGV. The CDR3 has 13 residues. This chain's CDR3 is CACSPNKGGELFF. CDR3 DNA sequence: TGTGCCTGCAGCCCTAATAAAGGCGGGGAGCTATTTTTT. Full variable domain (remainder filled in from reference TRBV11-2 and TRBJ2-2): EAGVAQSPRYKIIEKRQSVAFWCNPISGHATLYWYQQILGQGPKLLIQFQNNGVVDDSQLPKDRFSAERLKGVDSTLKIQPAKLEDSAVYLCACSPNKGGELFFGEGSRLTVL.

The rearrangement joins TRBV4-1 to TRBJ2-5, with D possibly matching TRBD2 (6 bases). Trimming removed 4 bases from V and 7 bases from J, with 25 bases in between. In germline, CDR1 is MGHRA, CDR2 YSYEKL. The CDR3 spans 17 residues. The CDR3 protein is CASSLWPELLLGGTQYF. Written as DNA, the CDR3 is TGCGCCAGCAGCCTTTGGCCGGAACTTTTGTTGGGGGGGACCCAGTACTTC.

This clonotype was seen a handful of times. The chain employs TRBV28 and TRBJ2-1, with TRBD2 matching over 12 bases. Germline V lookup: CDR1 MDHEN, CDR2 SYDVKM. The CDR3 runs 16 residues. The ends lost 6 bases at V and 4 bases at J; junction bases unmatched: 7. The CDR3 DNA reads TGTGCCAGCAGCCTGACTAGCGGGAGCCATTACAATGAGCAGTTCTTC. This codes for CASSLTSGSHYNEQFF.

In the case of this clonotype: This may come from a read error, since a much larger clone is one base off. This chain connects TRBV12-3 or TRBV12-4 to TRBJ2-1; D perhaps matches TRBD2 (6 bases). V was cut by 2 bases and J by 6 bases, with 14 bases left in between. The CDR3 totals 15 residues. CDR3 in amino acids: CASSLLVGGRNEQFF. The DNA for the CDR3 is TGTGCCAGCAGTTTACTAGTGGGAGGACGCAATGAGCAGTTCTTC.

The chain carries TRBV5-5 and TRBJ1-2, with a possible D match to TRBD1 (6 bases). V lost 4 bases and J 8 bases, leaving 12 bases between the germline ends. The CDR3 consists of 12 residues. The germline V gene has CDR1 SGHKS and CDR2 YYEKEE (reference sequence). CDR3 residues: CASSKDRSGYTF. CDR3 bases: TGTGCCAGCAGCAAAGACAGGTCCGGCTACACCTTC. The full variable domain, its missing parts supplied by reference TRBV5-5 and TRBJ1-2, is DAGVTQSPTHLIKTRGQQVTLRCSPISGHKSVSWYQQVLGQGPQFIFQYYEKEERGRGNFPDRFSARQFPNYSSELNVNALLLGDSALYLCASSKDRSGYTFGSGTRLTVV.

As to this clonotype: This may be a read error: a much more frequent sequence differs by one nucleotide. The chain is built from TRBV6-2 or TRBV6-3 and TRBJ2-1; D ambiguous. Germline loops: CDR1 MNHEY, CDR2 SVGEGT. V was clipped by 6 bases and J by 5 bases, with 8 bases between them. The CDR3 runs to 12 residues. The CDR3 is CASSGGNNEQFF. CDR3 bases: TGTGCCAGCAGCGGCGGCAACAATGAGCAGTTCTTC.

This clonotype was found once. One end of the junction is discordant with germline, which a read error may explain. J is TRBJ2-3 and V is TRBV4-1, with 8 bases fitting TRBD2. CDR3 length: 18 amino acids. Germline V gives CDR1 MGHRA, CDR2 YSYEKL. The CDR3 sequence is CSSSQVTSESVYTDTQYF. For the CDR3, the DNA is TGCTCCAGCAGCCAGGTGACTAGCGAGAGTGTATACACAGATACGCAGTATTTT.

This clonotype appeared many times. The J gene is TRBJ1-2, the V gene TRBV11-2; tentative D call: TRBD1 (5 bases). The CDR3 is made up of 13 amino acids. Germline V lookup: CDR1 SGHAT, CDR2 FQNNGV. Trimming removed 4 bases at V and 4 bases at J, with 10 bases between. The CDR3 coding sequence is TGTGCCAGCAGCTGGGGACTGTCCTATGGCTACACCTTC. Its translation is CASSWGLSYGYTF.

As regards this clonotype: A read error may be the cause here, since a much bigger clone is one base away. The chain has TRBV10-3 and TRBJ2-1; 10 bases line up with TRBD2. Germline V gene sequence: CDR1 ENHRY, CDR2 SYGVKD. The length of the CDR3 is 17 residues. J was trimmed by 7 bases and V by 3 bases; bases with no gene match: 12. The CDR3 loop reads CAISEPGLARGGNEQFF. In nucleotides, the CDR3 is TGTGCCATCAGTGAACCGGGACTAGCGCGAGGAGGGAATGAGCAGTTCTTC.

As concerns this clonotype: One junction end disagrees with the germline gene, perhaps due to a read error. The chain recombines TRBV25-1 with TRBJ2-1; D is undetermined. The germline CDR1 and CDR2 sequences are MGHDK and SYGVNS. This CDR3 spans 17 amino acids. The CDR3 DNA follows: TGTGCCAGCAGCGAATATCAAGCTGGCGATTCCCCAAATGAGCAGTTCTTC. Its translation: CASSEYQAGDSPNEQFF. The full variable domain, with the rest looked up from reference TRBV25-1 and TRBJ2-1, is EADIYQTPRYLVIGTGKKITLECSQTMGHDKMYWYQQDPGMELHLIHYSYGVNSTEKGDLSSESTVSRIRTEHFPLTLESARPSHTSQYLCASSEYQAGDSPNEQFFGPGTRLTVL.

Concerning this clonotype itself: A read error is possible here, since a much larger clone lies one base away. The chain uses TRBV12-3 or TRBV12-4 and TRBJ1-5; D remains unclear. This CDR3 has 14 residues. The CDR3, as DNA: TGTGCCGGCAGTCGGGAGCTGGGGAATCAGCCCCAGCATTTT. It is translated as CAGSRELGNQPQHF.

With respect to this clonotype: A read error may account for a junction end that differs from germline. V gene TRBV6-5 combines with J gene TRBJ2-1; the match to TRBD1 covers 7 bases. Germline lookup yields CDR1 MNHEY and CDR2 SVGAGI. The CDR3 extends over 13 amino acids. CDR3 bases: TGTGCCAGCAACAGACAGGGTTACAATGAGCAGTCCTTC. Protein sequence: CASNRQGYNEQSF.

A remark on this clonotype: One end of the junction varies from germline; a read error may be responsible. This chain connects TRBV6-5 to TRBJ1-4; D is possibly TRBD1 (6 bases). The CDR3 has 13 residues. Germline assignment: CDR1 MNHEY and CDR2 SVGAGI. The CDR3 nucleotides read TGTGCCAGCCAACGGGGGGCCAGGGAAAAACTATTTTTT. Protein product: CASQRGAREKLFF.

This clonotype showed up just once. The rearrangement uses TRBV11-2 and TRBJ1-5; no clear D gene. This CDR3 contains 14 residues. CDR1 is SGHAT and CDR2 is FQNNGV in the germline V gene. The CDR3 nucleotides read TGTGTCAACAGCTTAAGGCCTGGCTATCAGCCCCAGCATTTT. This sequence encodes CVNSLRPGYQPQHF.

This clonotype was observed at least ten times. J is TRBJ2-1 and V is TRBV10-3; perhaps TRBD2 as D (5 bases). V lost 4 bases and J lost 6, with 10 bases in between. Germline values: CDR1 ENHRY, CDR2 SYGVKD. The CDR3 totals 13 residues. The CDR3 is CAISVFGSNEQFF. The CDR3 DNA is TGTGCCATCAGTGTTTTTGGGAGCAATGAGCAGTTCTTC.

Worth noting for this clonotype: The junction departs from the called germline gene at one end, perhaps through a read error. The chain employs TRBV6-2 or TRBV6-3 and TRBJ2-7; D possibly corresponds to TRBD1 (5 bases). This CDR3 contains 13 residues. The germline CDR1 and CDR2 sequences are MNHEY and SVGEGT. CDR3 sequence reads: CASSYPGRYEHYF. DNA of the CDR3: TGTGCCAGCAGTTATCCAGGGCGCTACGAGCACTACTTC.

This sequence joins TRBV5-1 and TRBJ2-1, with 8 bases that match TRBD2. Germline V lookup: CDR1 SGHRS, CDR2 YFSETQ. Unmatched junction bases numbered 10, after V lost 1 base and J lost 7 bases. The CDR3 loop spans 16 amino acids. Written as DNA, the CDR3 is TGCGCCAGCAGCTTGATTTTGGGCGGGAGGAGGAATGAGCAGTTCTTC. It translates to CASSLILGGRRNEQFF.

For this clonotype: A much bigger clone sits one base away, suggesting this may be a read error. The chain recombines TRBV6-5 with TRBJ2-5; 7 bases map to TRBD1. CDR3 length equals 15 residues. J lost 2 bases, V lost 2 bases, and 5 bases had no gene match. Germline V gene data show CDR1 as MNHEY and CDR2 as SVGAGI. The CDR3 sequence: CASSYQTGPQETQYF. The CDR3 DNA reads TGTGCCAGCAGTTACCAGACAGGGCCTCAAGAGACCCAGTACTTC.

The genes are TRBV29-1 and TRBJ2-5; TRBD1 agrees at 12 bases. The CDR3 extends over 16 amino acids. CDR1 SQVTM and CDR2 ANQGSEA come from the germline V gene. CDR3: CSVPVGTGGLGGTQYF. The DNA for the CDR3 is TGCAGTGTGCCGGTGGGGACAGGGGGCCTAGGAGGGACTCAGTACTTC.

V is TRBV28 and J is TRBJ2-5; D may be TRBD1 (6 bases). The length of the CDR3 is 15 residues. Per the germline V gene, CDR1 is MDHEN and CDR2 is SYDVKM. V was clipped by 4 bases and J by 5 bases, with 17 bases between them. This chain's CDR3 is CASSSRDTGGETQYF. CDR3 bases: TGTGCCAGCAGTTCCCGGGACACCGGCGGGGAGACCCAGTACTTC.

This clonotype was seen ten or more times. V is TRBV6-6 and J is TRBJ2-7; D gene ambiguous. V lost 4 bases and J 4 bases, leaving 8 bases between the germline ends. The CDR3 runs 12 residues. CDR1 is MNHNY and CDR2 is SVGAGI in the germline V gene (reference sequence). In DNA form, the CDR3 reads TGTGCCAGCAGTTCCTTTGAATACGAGCAGTACTTC. Its protein product is CASSSFEYEQYF.

This clonotype came up many times. The V and J genes are TRBV6-5 and TRBJ2-3, with 13 bases lining up with TRBD2. The germline CDR1 and CDR2 sequences are MNHEY and SVGAGI. J lost 3 bases, V lost 4 bases, and 7 bases had no gene match. This CDR3 has 17 amino acids. CDR3 in amino acids: CASSSGLAGDQTDTQYF. In DNA, the CDR3 is TGTGCCAGCAGTTCCGGACTAGCGGGAGATCAAACAGATACGCAGTATTTT.

On this clonotype: Given a much more abundant clone one base away, this may be a read error. The chain joins TRBV4-3 to TRBJ2-5, with TRBD2 identical over 8 bases. The CDR3 runs 16 residues. The germline CDR1 and CDR2 sequences are LGHNA and YSLEER. V lost 0 bases, J lost 5 bases, and 8 bases stayed unmatched. This CDR3 reads CASSQELAGMYETQYF. In DNA form, the CDR3 reads TGCGCCAGCAGCCAAGAGTTAGCGGGAATGTACGAGACCCAGTACTTC.

The chain uses TRBV5-1 and TRBJ2-3, with no clear D. The CDR3 contains 15 residues. V lost 2 bases, J lost 1 base, and 11 bases lay in between. Germline lookup yields CDR1 SGHRS and CDR2 YFSETQ. CDR3 sequence (DNA): TGCGCCAGCAGCTTTGGTACAACCCGCACAGATACGCAGTATTTT. It is translated as CASSFGTTRTDTQYF.

This chain joins TRBV28 and TRBJ2-5; 7 nucleotides agree with TRBD1. The CDR3 length is 15 residues. The trim removed 2 bases at V and 5 bases at J, leaving 8 bases unmatched. Per germline, CDR1 MDHEN and CDR2 SYDVKM. The CDR3 DNA sequence: TGTGCCAGCAGTTTAAGGCCGACAGGGTCGGAGACCCAGTACTTC. It yields the protein CASSLRPTGSETQYF.

In this sample, this clonotype turned up many times. The chain links TRBV10-1 to TRBJ2-7; 7 nucleotides line up with TRBD1. The length of the CDR3 is 14 residues. Trimming took 5 bases from V and 6 from J; bases not matched to a gene: 10. The germline V gene has CDR1 WNHNN and CDR2 SYGVQD (reference sequence). As DNA, the CDR3 is TGCGCCAGCAGTTTCGACAGGGATCGAGGCGAGCAGTACTTC. It yields the protein CASSFDRDRGEQYF.

This clonotype occurred a few times. A clone one base away is much larger, so this may be a read error. V usage is TRBV4-1 and J usage is TRBJ2-7; TRBD1 is a possible D gene (5 bases). V was shortened by 4 bases and J by 1 base, with 17 bases between the two germline ends. The CDR3 spans 16 residues. In germline, CDR1 is MGHRA, CDR2 YSYEKL. The CDR3 bases are TGCGCCAGCAGCCTAGCACCAGGGAACCCTTCCTACGAGCAGTACTTC. This gives the protein CASSLAPGNPSYEQYF.